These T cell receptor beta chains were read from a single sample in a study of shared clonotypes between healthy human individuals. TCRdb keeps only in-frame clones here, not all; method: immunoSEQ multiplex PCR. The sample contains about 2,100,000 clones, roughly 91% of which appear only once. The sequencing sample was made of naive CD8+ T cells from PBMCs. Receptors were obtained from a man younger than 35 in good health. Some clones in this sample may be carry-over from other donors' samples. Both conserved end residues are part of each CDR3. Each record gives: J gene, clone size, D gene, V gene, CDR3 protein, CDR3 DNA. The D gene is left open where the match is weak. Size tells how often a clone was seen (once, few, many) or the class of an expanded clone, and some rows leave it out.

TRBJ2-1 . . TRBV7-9 CASSSPDASYNEQFF TGTGCCAGCAGCTCACCCGACGCCTCCTACAATGAGCAGTTCTTC
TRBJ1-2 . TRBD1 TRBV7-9 CASSSGQGFAHPFGYTF TGTGCCAGCAGCTCAGGACAGGGGTTCGCGCATCCGTTCGGCTACACCTTC
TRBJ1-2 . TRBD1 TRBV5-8 CASRQDRGDGYTF TGTGCCAGCAGACAGGACAGGGGGGATGGCTACACCTTC
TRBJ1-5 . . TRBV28 CASSRHIRGLKGQPQHF TGTGCCAGCAGTCGACACATCCGGGGCCTCAAAGGTCAGCCCCAGCATTTT
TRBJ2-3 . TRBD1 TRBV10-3 CAITSGGQGIDTQYF TGTGCCATCACCTCGGGGGGACAGGGGATAGATACGCAGTATTTT
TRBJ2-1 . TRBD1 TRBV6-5 CASSPQGGSYNEQFF TGTGCCAGCAGTCCACAGGGGGGCTCCTACAATGAGCAGTTCTTC
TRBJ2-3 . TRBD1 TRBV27 CASASRGQDTDTQYF TGTGCCAGCGCGAGTAGGGGGCAGGACACAGATACGCAGTATTTT
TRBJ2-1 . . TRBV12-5 CASGPGDYNEQFF TGTGCTAGTGGTCCGGGGGACTACAATGAGCAGTTCTTC
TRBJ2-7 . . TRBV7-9 CASSLAQGGSAYEQYF TGTGCCAGCAGCTTAGCGCAGGGGGGAAGTGCGTACGAGCAGTACTTC
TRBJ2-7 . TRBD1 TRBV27 CASSWAGTGVYEQYF TGTGCCAGCAGTTGGGCCGGGACAGGGGTCTACGAGCAGTACTTC
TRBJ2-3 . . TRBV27 CASSSQDNTDTQYF TGTGCCAGCAGTTCCCAGGACAACACAGATACGCAGTATTTT
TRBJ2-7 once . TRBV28 CASSGEAELPYEQYF TGTGCCAGCTCCGGCGAAGCGGAGCTCCCCTACGAGCAGTACTTC
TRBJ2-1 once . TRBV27 CASSLPGHPYNEQFF TGTGCCAGCAGTCTCCCGGGGCATCCCTACAATGAGCAGTTCTTC
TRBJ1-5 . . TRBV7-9 CASSLGAGANQPQHF TGTGCCAGCAGCTTAGGCGCAGGGGCCAATCAGCCCCAGCATTTT
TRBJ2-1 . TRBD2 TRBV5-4 CASSLTPGLASEQFF TGTGCCAGCAGCCTCACCCCTGGACTAGCTAGTGAGCAGTTCTTC
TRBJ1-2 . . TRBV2 CASSETVAHFYGYTF TGTGCCAGCAGTGAGACGGTAGCACACTTCTATGGCTACACCTTC
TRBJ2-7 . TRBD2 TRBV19 CASSGLAPGEQYF TGTGCCAGTAGCGGACTAGCACCGGGCGAGCAGTACTTC
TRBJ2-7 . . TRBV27 CASSFEGPHTYEQYF TGTGCCAGCAGTTTTGAGGGGCCTCACACCTACGAGCAGTACTTC
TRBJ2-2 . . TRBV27 CASSPGTFGELFF TGTGCCAGCAGTCCAGGGACTTTCGGGGAGCTGTTTTTT
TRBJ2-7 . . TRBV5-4 CASSYRDSYEQYF TGTGCCAGCAGCTACAGGGACTCCTACGAGCAGTACTTC
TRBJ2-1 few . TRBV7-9 CASSYGEQFF TGTGCCAGCAGCTACGGTGAGCAGTTCTTC
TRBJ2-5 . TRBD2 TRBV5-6 CASLLAGTGETQYF TGTGCCAGCCTCCTAGCGGGAACGGGAGAGACCCAGTACTTC
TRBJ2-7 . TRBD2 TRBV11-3 CASSSGLAPYEQYF TGTGCCAGCAGCTCGGGACTAGCCCCCTACGAGCAGTACTTC
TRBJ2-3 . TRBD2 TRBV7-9 CASSSRLAGGDTQYF TGTGCCAGCAGCTCGCGGCTAGCGGGAGGAGATACGCAGTATTTT
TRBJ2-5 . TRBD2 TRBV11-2 CASSSGLAIWYF TGTGCCAGCAGCTCCGGACTAGCCATATGGTACTTC
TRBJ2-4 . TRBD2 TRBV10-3 CAISESISGSRGNIQYF TGTGCCATCAGTGAGTCCATTAGCGGGAGTAGGGGGAACATTCAGTACTTC
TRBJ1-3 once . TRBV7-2 CASSLDRHSGNTIYF TGTGCCAGCAGCTTAGACAGGCACTCTGGAAACACCATATATTTT
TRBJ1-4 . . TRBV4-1 CASSLNPGEKLFF TGCGCCAGCAGCCTCAATCCCGGTGAAAAACTGTTTTTT
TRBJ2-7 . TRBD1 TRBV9 CASSVSGGWTYEQYF TGTGCCAGCAGCGTTTCAGGGGGCTGGACCTACGAGCAGTACTTC
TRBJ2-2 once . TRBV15 CATSRLGSNGELFF TGTGCCACCAGCAGACTTGGCAGTAACGGGGAGCTGTTTTTT
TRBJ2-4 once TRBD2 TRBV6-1 CASSDGGSGNIQYF TGTGCCAGCAGTGACGGCGGGAGTGGAAACATTCAGTACTTC
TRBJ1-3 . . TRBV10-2 CAVESVGNTIYF TGCGCCGTAGAGTCGGTTGGAAACACCATATATTTT
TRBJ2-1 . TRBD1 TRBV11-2 CASTTGEYNEQFF TGTGCCAGCACCACAGGGGAATACAATGAGCAGTTCTTC
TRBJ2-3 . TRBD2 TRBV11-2 CASSLGGLAGLNTDTQYF TGTGCCAGCAGCTTAGGTGGGCTAGCGGGACTTAACACAGATACGCAGTATTTT
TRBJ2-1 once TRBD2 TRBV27 CASRSSSGIALHEQFF TGTGCCAGCAGGTCATCTAGCGGCATTGCTCTCCATGAGCAGTTCTTC
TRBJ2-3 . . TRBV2 CASSEVEGTSTDTQYF TGTGCCAGCAGTGAAGTGGAGGGGACTAGCACAGATACGCAGTATTTT
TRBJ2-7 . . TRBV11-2 CASSLVRGPFYEQYF TGTGCCAGCAGCTTAGTGAGGGGACCCTTCTACGAGCAGTACTTC
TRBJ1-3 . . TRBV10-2 CASSDALPASGNTIYF TGCGCCAGCAGTGATGCCCTCCCAGCCTCTGGAAACACCATATATTTT
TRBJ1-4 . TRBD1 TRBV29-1 CSVEDPETGGKNEKLFF TGCAGCGTTGAAGACCCCGAGACAGGGGGCAAAAATGAAAAACTGTTTTTT
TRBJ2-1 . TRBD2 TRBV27 CASSLRDSGNSFEQFF TGTGCCAGCAGTTTACGGGATAGCGGGAACTCTTTTGAGCAGTTCTTC
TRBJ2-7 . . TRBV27 CASSLSRAIVYEQYF TGTGCCAGCAGTCTCTCAAGGGCCATTGTCTACGAGCAGTACTTC
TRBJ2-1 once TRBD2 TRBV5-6 CASSLRLAGGLQGQFF TGTGCCAGCAGCCTAAGACTAGCGGGAGGCCTACAGGGGCAGTTCTTC
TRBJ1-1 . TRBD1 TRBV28 CASSFPGTGVDTEAFF TGTGCCAGCAGTTTCCCCGGGACAGGGGTAGACACTGAAGCTTTCTTT
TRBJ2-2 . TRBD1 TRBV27 CASGQGARNTGELFF TGTGCCAGCGGGCAGGGGGCAAGGAACACCGGGGAGCTGTTTTTT
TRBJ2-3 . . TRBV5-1 CASSLGLVTDTQYF TGCGCCAGCAGCTTGGGACTGGTCACAGATACGCAGTATTTT
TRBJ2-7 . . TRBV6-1 CASSARDGYEQYF TGTGCCAGCAGCGCCCGCGACGGCTACGAGCAGTACTTC
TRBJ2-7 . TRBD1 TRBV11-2 CASSAPNLRDREKAYEQYF TGTGCCAGCAGCGCACCGAACCTCCGGGACAGGGAAAAGGCCTACGAGCAGTACTTC